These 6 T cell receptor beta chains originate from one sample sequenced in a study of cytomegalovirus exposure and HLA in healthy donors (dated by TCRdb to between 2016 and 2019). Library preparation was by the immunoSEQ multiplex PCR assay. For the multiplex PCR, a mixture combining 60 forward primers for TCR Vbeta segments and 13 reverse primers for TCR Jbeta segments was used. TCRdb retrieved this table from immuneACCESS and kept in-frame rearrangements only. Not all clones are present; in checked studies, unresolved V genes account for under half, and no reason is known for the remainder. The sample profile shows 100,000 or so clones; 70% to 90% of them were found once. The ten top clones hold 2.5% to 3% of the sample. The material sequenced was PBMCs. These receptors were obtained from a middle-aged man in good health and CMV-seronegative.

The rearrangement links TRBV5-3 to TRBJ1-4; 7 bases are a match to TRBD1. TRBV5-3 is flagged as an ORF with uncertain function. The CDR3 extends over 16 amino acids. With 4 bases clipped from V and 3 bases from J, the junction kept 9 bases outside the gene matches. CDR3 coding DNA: TGTGCCAGAAGCCCCGACAGGGAGTCAGCTAATGAAAAACTGTTTTTT. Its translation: CARSPDRESANEKLFF.

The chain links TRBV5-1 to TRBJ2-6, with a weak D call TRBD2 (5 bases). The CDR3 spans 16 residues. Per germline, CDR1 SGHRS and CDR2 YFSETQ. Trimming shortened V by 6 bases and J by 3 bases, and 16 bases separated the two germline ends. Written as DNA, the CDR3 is TGCGCCAGCACCCCAAGCGGCCGGGATGGGGCCAACGTCCTGACTTTC. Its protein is CASTPSGRDGANVLTF. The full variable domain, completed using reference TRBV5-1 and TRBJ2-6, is KAGVTQTPRYLIKTRGQQVTLSCSPISGHRSVSWYQQTPGQGLQFLFEYFSETQRNKGNFPGRFSGRQFSNSRSEMNVSTLELGDSALYLCASTPSGRDGANVLTFGAGSRLTVL.

CDR3 nucleotides: TGTGCCAGCAGCTTGGGGGACACCTACGAGCAGTACTTC. It codes for CASSLGDTYEQYF. This chain connects TRBV5-4 to TRBJ2-7; the D gene is possibly TRBD1 (6 bases). Trimming took off 0 bases at V and 2 bases at J, with 6 bases between the two ends. Germline V gene data show CDR1 as SGHNT and CDR2 as YYREEE (reference sequence). There are 13 residues in the CDR3.

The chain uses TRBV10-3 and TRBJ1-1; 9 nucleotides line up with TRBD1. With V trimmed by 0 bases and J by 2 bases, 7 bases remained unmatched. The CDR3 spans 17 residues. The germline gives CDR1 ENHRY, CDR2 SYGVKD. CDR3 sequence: CAISESGPDRGNTEAFF. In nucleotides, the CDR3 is TGTGCCATCAGTGAGTCTGGACCGGACAGGGGAAACACTGAAGCTTTCTTT.

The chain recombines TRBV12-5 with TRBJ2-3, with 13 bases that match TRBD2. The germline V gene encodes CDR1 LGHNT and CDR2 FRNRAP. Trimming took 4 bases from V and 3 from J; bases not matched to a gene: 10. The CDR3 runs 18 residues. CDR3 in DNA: TGTGCTAGTGGTTCCCCTGGACTAGCGGGAGAAACTACAGATACGCAGTATTTT. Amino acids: CASGSPGLAGETTDTQYF.

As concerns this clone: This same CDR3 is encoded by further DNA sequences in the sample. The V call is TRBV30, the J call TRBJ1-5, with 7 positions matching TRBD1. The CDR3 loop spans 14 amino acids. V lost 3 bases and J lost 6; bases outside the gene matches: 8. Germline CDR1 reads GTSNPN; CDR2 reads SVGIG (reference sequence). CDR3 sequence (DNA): TGTGCCTGGAGCCCCCCACAGGGGAGTCAGCCCCAGCATTTT. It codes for CAWSPPQGSQPQHF.